The subject of this entry is one TCR beta chain. What it recognizes is unknown. These data come from a study of post-analysis software for immune sequencing data. General study points: Normalized Chao1 diversity in multiple sclerosis patients fell significantly below that of controls. Patients used about 5 TRBV segments, including TRBV5-6, TRBV5-1 and TRBV20-1, more often than controls.

The TCR beta cDNA libraries contained unique molecular identifiers. Each CDR3 protein is one row after TCRdb ran MiXCR on the PCR reads. The table includes some 800,000 distinct CDR3 sequences, 46% detected once. V lost 2 bases to trimming and J lost 8 bases; unmatched junction nucleotides: 8. This CDR3 has 15 residues. Germline CDR1 is SGDLS and CDR2 is YYNGEE. J is TRBJ2-1 and V is TRBV9, with 9 bases identical to TRBD2. The sequenced material came from blood. This TCR came from a girl aged 10-17 years with multiple sclerosis. CDR3 nucleotides: TGTGCCAGCAGCGTCGGCGGGACTAGCATGCATGAGCAGTTCTTC. Its protein product is CASSVGGTSMHEQFF.